This TCR beta chain emerged from a study of cytomegalovirus exposure and HLA in healthy donors. Study results and limitations: Using the classifier, cytomegalovirus status was reportedly diagnosed with high specificity and sensitivity. Compared with the roughly 700-donor mean, an Asian-associated ancestry cluster reportedly had fewer N-insertions, according to a later analysis. There were some 150 TCR beta chains listed as cytomegalovirus-associated. A later analysis linked a missense DCLRE1C variant to TCR beta V- and J-gene trimming.

Turning to this clone: The antigen is unknown.

PCR employed 60 Vbeta and 13 Jbeta primers. The data were produced by immunoSEQ multiplex PCR, yet TCRdb's version contains in-frame clones alone and is incomplete. The sample contains 110,000 to 150,000 clones, less than 10% of which appear only once. V lost 4 bases to trimming and J lost 2 bases; unmatched junction nucleotides: 2. Germline CDR1 reads SNHLY; CDR2 reads FYNNEI. The CDR3 contains 14 residues. The rearrangement joins TRBV2 to TRBJ1-5, with 7 bases lining up with TRBD1. Sequencing was done on a sample of PBMCs. The TCR comes from a man aged 45 to 65 in good health and CMV-seronegative. CDR3: CASSVGQRNQPQHF. DNA of the CDR3: TGTGCCAGCAGTGTGGGACAGCGCAATCAGCCCCAGCATTTT.